Below, 2 T cell receptor beta chains from the same sample are listed, as sequenced in a study of blood T cell repertoires in COVID-19. Repertoires were generated with immunoSEQ multiplex PCR, while TCRdb's copy carries only in-frame clones and drops some. The repertoire holds roughly 100,000 clones, 89% seen once, with 17% in the top ten. The material sequenced was peripheral blood. The receptors shown here come from a woman of 80 years or more in a cohort sampled during active COVID-19.

V usage is TRBV10-2 and J usage is TRBJ2-3; perhaps TRBD1 as D (5 bases). The germline gives CDR1 WSHSY, CDR2 SAAADI. CDR3 length: 14 amino acids. With 3 bases removed from V and 4 bases from J, the gap between germline ends came to 11 bases. The CDR3 sequence is CASSEAGLPDTQYF. CDR3 DNA sequence: TGCGCCAGCAGTGAAGCAGGGCTTCCAGATACGCAGTATTTT.

The chain joins TRBV7-9 to TRBJ2-2; TRBD2 agrees at 11 bases. Germline V lookup: CDR1 SEHNR, CDR2 FQNEAQ (reference sequence). The CDR3 has 15 residues. V was pared by 6 bases and J by 4 bases, with 4 bases of the junction left unmatched. Here the CDR3 reads CASSSSGGSTGELFF. Written as DNA, the CDR3 is TGTGCCAGCAGTTCTAGCGGGGGGAGCACCGGGGAGCTGTTTTTT.